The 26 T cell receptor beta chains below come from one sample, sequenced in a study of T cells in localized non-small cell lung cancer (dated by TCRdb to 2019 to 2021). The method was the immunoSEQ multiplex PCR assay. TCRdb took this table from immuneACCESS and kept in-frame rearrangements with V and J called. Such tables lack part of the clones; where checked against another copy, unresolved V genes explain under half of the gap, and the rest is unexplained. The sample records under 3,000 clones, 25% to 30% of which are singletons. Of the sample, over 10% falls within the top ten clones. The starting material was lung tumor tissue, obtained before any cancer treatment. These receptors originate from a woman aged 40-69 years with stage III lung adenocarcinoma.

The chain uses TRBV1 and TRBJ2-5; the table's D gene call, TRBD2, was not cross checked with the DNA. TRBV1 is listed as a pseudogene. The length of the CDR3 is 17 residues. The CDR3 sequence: CASSRQMASGRGETQYF. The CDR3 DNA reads TGCGCCAGCAGCCGACAAATGGCCTCAGGGAGGGGAGAGACCCAGTACTTC.

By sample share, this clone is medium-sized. The CDR3 DNA reads TGTGCCAGCAGCTCAATCCGGGGGGGAGTGGAGAACACTGAAGCTTTCTTT. Protein product: CASSSIRGGVENTEAFF. The rearrangement joins TRBV11-3 to TRBJ1-1, with D perhaps matching TRBD1 (5 bases). The germline gives CDR1 SGHNT, CDR2 YENEEA. Trimming shortened V by 4 bases and J by 1 base, and 19 bases separated the two germline ends. The CDR3 covers 17 residues.

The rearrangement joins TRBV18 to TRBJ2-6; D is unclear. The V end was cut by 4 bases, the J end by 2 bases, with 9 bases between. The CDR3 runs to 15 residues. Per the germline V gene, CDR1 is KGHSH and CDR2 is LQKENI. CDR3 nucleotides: TGTGCCAGCTCACTCGATATTACTGGGGCCAACGTCCTGACTTTC. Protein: CASSLDITGANVLTF.

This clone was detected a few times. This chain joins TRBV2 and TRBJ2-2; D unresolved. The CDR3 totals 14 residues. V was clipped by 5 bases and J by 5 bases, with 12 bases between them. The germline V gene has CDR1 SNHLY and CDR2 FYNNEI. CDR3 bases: TGTGCCAGCAGTCCCGGGCAAGGGACCGGGGAGCTGTTTTTT. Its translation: CASSPGQGTGELFF. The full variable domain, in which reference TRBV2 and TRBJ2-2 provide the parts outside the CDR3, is EPEVTQTPSHQVTQMGQEVILRCVPISNHLYFYWYRQILGQKVEFLVSFYNNEISEKSEIFDDQFSVERPDGSNFTLKIRSTKLEDSAMYFCASSPGQGTGELFFGEGSRLTVL.

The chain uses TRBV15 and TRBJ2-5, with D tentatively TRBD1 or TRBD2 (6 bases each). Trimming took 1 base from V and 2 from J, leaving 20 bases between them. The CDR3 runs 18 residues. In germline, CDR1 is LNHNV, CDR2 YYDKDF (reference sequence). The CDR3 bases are TGTGCCACCAGCAGAGGGAGGGATCCGGGACACGGACAAGAGACCCAGTACTTC. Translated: CATSRGRDPGHGQETQYF.

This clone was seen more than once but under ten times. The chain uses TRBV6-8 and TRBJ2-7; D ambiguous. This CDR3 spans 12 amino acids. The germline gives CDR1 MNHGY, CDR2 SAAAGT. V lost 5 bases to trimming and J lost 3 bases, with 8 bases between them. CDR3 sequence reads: CASSVADYEQYF. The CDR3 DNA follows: TGTGCCAGCAGTGTCGCAGACTACGAGCAGTACTTC.

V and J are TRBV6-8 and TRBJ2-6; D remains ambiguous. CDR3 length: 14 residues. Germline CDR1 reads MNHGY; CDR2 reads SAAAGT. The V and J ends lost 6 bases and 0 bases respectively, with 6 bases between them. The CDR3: CASSQASGANVLTF. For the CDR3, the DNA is TGTGCCAGCAGCCAGGCCTCTGGGGCCAACGTCCTGACTTTC.

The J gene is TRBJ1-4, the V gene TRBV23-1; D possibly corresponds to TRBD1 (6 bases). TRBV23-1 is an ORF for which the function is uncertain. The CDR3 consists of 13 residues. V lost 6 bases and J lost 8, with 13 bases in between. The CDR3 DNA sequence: TGCGCCAGCAGCCCGGGAGGGGGGGAAAAACTGTTTTTT. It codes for CASSPGGGEKLFF.

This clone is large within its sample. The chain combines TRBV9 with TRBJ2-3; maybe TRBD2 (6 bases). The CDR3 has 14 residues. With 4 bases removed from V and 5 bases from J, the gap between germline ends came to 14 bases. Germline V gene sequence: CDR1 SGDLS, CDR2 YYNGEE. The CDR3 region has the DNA TGTGCCAGCAGCCCCTCCGGGAGCCGAGATACGCAGTATTTT. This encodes CASSPSGSRDTQYF.

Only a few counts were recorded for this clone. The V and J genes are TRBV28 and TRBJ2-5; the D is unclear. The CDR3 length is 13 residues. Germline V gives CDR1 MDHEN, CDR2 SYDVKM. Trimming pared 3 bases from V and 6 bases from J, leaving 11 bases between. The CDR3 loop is CASSLNSAKTQYF. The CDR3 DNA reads TGTGCCAGCAGTTTGAACAGCGCGAAGACCCAGTACTTC.

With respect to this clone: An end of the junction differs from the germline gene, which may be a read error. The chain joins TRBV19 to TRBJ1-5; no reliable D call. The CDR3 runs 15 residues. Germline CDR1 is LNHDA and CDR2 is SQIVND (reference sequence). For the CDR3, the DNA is TGTGCCAGTAGTATAGGGCCGGGTAGCCATCAGCCCCAGCATTTT. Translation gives CASSIGPGSHQPQHF.

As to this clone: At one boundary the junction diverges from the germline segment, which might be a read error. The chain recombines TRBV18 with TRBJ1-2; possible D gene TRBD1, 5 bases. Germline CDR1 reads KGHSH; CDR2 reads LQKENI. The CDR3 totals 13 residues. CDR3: CASSPRAGTGPGF. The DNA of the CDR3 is TGTGCCAGCTCACCACGCGCCGGAACGGGGCCCGGCTTC.

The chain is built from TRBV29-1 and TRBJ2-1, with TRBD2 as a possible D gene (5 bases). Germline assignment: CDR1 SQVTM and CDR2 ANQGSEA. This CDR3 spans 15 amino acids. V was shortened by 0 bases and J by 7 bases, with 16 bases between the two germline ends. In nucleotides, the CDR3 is TGCAGCGTTGAAGAAGGCGTGAGAGGGTTAAATGAGCAGTTCTTC. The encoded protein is CSVEEGVRGLNEQFF.

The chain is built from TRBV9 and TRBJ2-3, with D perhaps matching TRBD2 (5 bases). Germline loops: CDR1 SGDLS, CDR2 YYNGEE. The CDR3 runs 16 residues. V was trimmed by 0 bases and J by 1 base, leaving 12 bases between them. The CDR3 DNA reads TGTGCCAGCAGCGTAGGGCTAGCTGATCGCACAGATACGCAGTATTTT. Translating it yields CASSVGLADRTDTQYF.

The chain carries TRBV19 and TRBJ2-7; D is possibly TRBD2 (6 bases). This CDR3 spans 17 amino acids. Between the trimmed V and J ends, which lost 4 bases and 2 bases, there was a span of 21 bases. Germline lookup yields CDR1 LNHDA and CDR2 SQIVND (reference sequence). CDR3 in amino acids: CASSNLGGDLYTYEQYF. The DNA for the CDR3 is TGTGCCAGTAGTAATCTCGGAGGGGACCTGTACACCTACGAGCAGTACTTC.

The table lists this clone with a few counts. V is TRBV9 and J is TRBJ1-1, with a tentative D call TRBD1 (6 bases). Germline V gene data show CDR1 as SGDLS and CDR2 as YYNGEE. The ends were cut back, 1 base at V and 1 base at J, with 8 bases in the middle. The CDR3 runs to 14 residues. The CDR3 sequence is CASSVRGGNTEAFF. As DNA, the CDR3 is TGTGCCAGCAGCGTACGAGGGGGGAACACTGAAGCTTTCTTT. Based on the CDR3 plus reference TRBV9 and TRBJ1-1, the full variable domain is DSGVTQTPKHLITATGQRVTLRCSPRSGDLSVYWYQQSLDQGLQFLIQYYNGEERAKGNILERFSAQQFPDLHSELNLSSLELGDSALYFCASSVRGGNTEAFFGQGTRLTVV.

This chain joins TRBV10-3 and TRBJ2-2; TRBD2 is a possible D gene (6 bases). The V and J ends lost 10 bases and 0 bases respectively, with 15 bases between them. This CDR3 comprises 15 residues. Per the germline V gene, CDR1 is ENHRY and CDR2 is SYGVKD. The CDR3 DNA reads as TGTGCCAGCCGGGCAGCGGGTACGAACACCGGGGAGCTGTTTTTT. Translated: CASRAAGTNTGELFF.

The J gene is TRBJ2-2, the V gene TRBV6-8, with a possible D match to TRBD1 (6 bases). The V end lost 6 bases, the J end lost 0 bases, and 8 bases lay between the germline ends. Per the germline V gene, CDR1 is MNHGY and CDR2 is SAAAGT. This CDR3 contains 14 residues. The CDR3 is CASRRTANTGELFF. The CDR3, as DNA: TGTGCCAGCAGACGGACAGCGAACACCGGGGAGCTGTTTTTT.

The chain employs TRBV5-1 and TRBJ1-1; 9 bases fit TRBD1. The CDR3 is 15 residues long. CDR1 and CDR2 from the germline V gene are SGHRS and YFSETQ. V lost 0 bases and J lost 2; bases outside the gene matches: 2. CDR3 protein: CASSLGQGGNTEAFF. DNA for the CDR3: TGCGCCAGCAGCTTGGGACAGGGGGGTAACACTGAAGCTTTCTTT.

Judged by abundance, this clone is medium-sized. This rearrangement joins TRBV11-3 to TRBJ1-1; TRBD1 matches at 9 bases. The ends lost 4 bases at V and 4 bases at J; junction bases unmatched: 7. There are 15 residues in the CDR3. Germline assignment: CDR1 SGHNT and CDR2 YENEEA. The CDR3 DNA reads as TGTGCCAGCAGCTCGACAGGGGGTCATGGCACTGAAGCTTTCTTT. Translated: CASSSTGGHGTEAFF.

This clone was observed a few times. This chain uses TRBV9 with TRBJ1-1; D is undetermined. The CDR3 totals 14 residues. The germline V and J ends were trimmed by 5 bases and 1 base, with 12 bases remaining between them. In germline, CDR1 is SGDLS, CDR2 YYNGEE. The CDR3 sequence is CASSEGPENTEAFF. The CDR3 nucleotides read TGTGCCAGCAGTGAAGGGCCGGAGAACACTGAAGCTTTCTTT.

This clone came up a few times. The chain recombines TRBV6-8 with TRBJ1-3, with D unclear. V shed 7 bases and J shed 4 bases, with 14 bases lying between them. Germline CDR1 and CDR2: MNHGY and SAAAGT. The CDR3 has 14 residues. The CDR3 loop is CASNGPLGGNTIYF. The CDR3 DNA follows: TGTGCCAGCAATGGGCCCCTTGGAGGAAACACCATATATTTT.

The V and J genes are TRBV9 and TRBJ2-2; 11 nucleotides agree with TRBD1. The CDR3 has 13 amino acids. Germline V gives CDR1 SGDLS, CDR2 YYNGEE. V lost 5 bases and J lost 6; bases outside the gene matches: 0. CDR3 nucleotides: TGTGCCAGCAGGGGACAGGGGGCCGGGGAGCTGTTTTTT. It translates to CASRGQGAGELFF.

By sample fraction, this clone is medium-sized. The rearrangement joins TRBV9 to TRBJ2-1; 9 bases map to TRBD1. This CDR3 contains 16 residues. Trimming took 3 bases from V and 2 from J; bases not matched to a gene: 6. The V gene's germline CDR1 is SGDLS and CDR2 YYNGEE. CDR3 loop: CASSASGTGPYNEQFF. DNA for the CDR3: TGTGCCAGCAGCGCATCCGGGACAGGGCCCTACAATGAGCAGTTCTTC.

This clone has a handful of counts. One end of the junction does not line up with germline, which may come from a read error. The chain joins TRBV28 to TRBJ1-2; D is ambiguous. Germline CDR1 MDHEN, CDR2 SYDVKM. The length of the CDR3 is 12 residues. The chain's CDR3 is CASSSGETRPFF. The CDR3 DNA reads TGTGCCAGCAGTTCGGGCGAGACACGCCCTTTCTTC.

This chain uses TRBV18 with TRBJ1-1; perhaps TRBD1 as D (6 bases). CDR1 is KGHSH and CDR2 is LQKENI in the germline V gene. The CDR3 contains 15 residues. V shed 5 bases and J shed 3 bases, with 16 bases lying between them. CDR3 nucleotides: TGTGCCAGCTCAGTTCTCAGGGGTGCGGACACTGAAGCTTTCTTT. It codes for CASSVLRGADTEAFF.